A single sample gave rise to the 18 T cell receptor beta chains below, sequenced in a study of Ad26.COV2.S vaccination and SARS-CoV-2 variants. Data came from immunoSEQ multiplex PCR; TCRdb stores just in-frame clones and leaves some out. The sample holds 350,000 to 450,000 clones, roughly 84% seen once. The sample's treatment: roughly 19 received Ad26.COV2.S at low or high dose, single or two shots; about 5 received placebo; per-sample allocation not given. Samples were taken on day 63 after the first vaccine or placebo injection. The starting material was peripheral blood, obtained in a trial of Ad26.COV2.S vaccine versus placebo. These receptors came from a person between 18 and 65 years old who received the Ad26.COV2.S COVID-19 vaccine or a placebo.

V gene TRBV28 combines with J gene TRBJ2-5; 7 bases match TRBD2. Germline CDR1 is MDHEN and CDR2 is SYDVKM. This CDR3 contains 15 residues. Trimming at V came to 5 bases and at J to 4 bases, leaving 10 bases not matched to a gene. This CDR3 is CASSERGAGAETQYF. The DNA for the CDR3 is TGTGCCAGCAGTGAAAGAGGGGCGGGAGCAGAGACCCAGTACTTC. The full variable domain, in which reference TRBV28 and TRBJ2-5 provide the parts outside the CDR3, is DVKVTQSSRYLVKRTGEKVFLECVQDMDHENMFWYRQDPGLGLRLIYFSYDVKMKEKGDIPEGYSVSREKKERFSLILESASTNQTSMYLCASSERGAGAETQYFGPGTRLLVL.

The chain recombines TRBV29-1 with TRBJ2-7, with D possibly TRBD2 on 5 matching bases. Between the trimmed V and J ends, which lost 7 bases and 5 bases, there was a span of 9 bases. Germline V gives CDR1 SQVTM, CDR2 ANQGSEA. This CDR3 has 10 amino acids. For the CDR3, the DNA is TGCAGCGCCGTGGGAGACGAGCAGTACTTC. It specifies CSAVGDEQYF.

J is TRBJ2-7 and V is TRBV14, with TRBD1 matching over 8 bases. CDR1 is SGHDN and CDR2 is FVKESK in the germline V gene. Trimming took 4 bases from V and 4 from J; bases not matched to a gene: 9. The CDR3 is made up of 15 amino acids. CDR3 region: CASSLTGTGSYEQYF. The CDR3 coding sequence is TGTGCCAGCAGCCTGACCGGGACAGGCTCTTACGAGCAGTACTTC.

This clone was detected once. V is TRBV28 and J is TRBJ2-5; D call uncertain. Germline V gene lookup returns CDR1 MDHEN and CDR2 SYDVKM. This CDR3 has 15 amino acids. Trimming removed 1 base at V and 4 bases at J, with 13 bases between. DNA for the CDR3: TGTGCCAGCAGTTTATCGGGCCGATATGGAGAGACCCAGTACTTC. It translates to CASSLSGRYGETQYF.

The chain has TRBV29-1 and TRBJ1-1; D not certain. The CDR3 is 14 residues long. Trimming shortened V by 1 base and J by 0 bases, and 9 bases separated the two germline ends. Germline CDR1 reads SQVTM; CDR2 reads ANQGSEA. The CDR3 DNA reads TGCAGCGTTGAAGCGTCCTTTATGAACACTGAAGCTTTCTTT. It specifies CSVEASFMNTEAFF.

The V gene is TRBV11-2, the J gene TRBJ1-2, with TRBD1 as a possible D gene (5 bases). The germline CDR1 and CDR2 sequences are SGHAT and FQNNGV. The CDR3 runs to 15 residues. Trimming pared 2 bases from V and 8 bases from J, leaving 18 bases between. The CDR3 region is CASSLQFGTPGGYTF. CDR3 nucleotide sequence: TGTGCCAGCAGCTTACAGTTCGGGACCCCAGGAGGCTACACCTTC. The variable domain in full, completed from reference TRBV11-2 and TRBJ1-2, reads EAGVAQSPRYKIIEKRQSVAFWCNPISGHATLYWYQQILGQGPKLLIQFQNNGVVDDSQLPKDRFSAERLKGVDSTLKIQPAKLEDSAVYLCASSLQFGTPGGYTFGSGTRLTVV.

The sample holds a few counts of this clone. V gene TRBV6-1 combines with J gene TRBJ2-7; weak D call: TRBD1 (7 bases). Trimming removed 5 bases from V and 3 bases from J, with 17 bases in between. The germline gives CDR1 MNHNS, CDR2 SASEGT. The CDR3 has 15 amino acids. The CDR3 loop is CASSIAGGLVYEQYF. The CDR3 bases are TGTGCCAGCAGTATCGCAGGGGGACTCGTCTACGAGCAGTACTTC.

The chain combines TRBV2 with TRBJ2-5; D may correspond to TRBD1 or TRBD2 (5 bases each). V was shortened by 2 bases and J by 5 bases, with 9 bases between the two germline ends. The CDR3 contains 13 residues. Germline values: CDR1 SNHLY, CDR2 FYNNEI. The CDR3 nucleotides read TGTGCCAGCAGTGAATGGGGCGGGGAGACCCAGTACTTC. This sequence encodes CASSEWGGETQYF.

This chain joins TRBV7-2 and TRBJ2-7, with D unresolved. CDR3 length: 14 residues. Trimming pared 0 bases from V and 3 bases from J, leaving 9 bases between. Germline assignment: CDR1 SGHTA and CDR2 FQGNSA. This chain's CDR3 is CASSLAGLVYEQYF. The CDR3 DNA sequence: TGTGCCAGCAGCTTAGCCGGGCTCGTCTACGAGCAGTACTTC.

The V call is TRBV9, the J call TRBJ2-1, with D possibly being TRBD2 (6 bases). The CDR3 covers 20 residues. V lost 0 bases and J lost 4, with 26 bases in between. Per germline, CDR1 SGDLS and CDR2 YYNGEE. Written as DNA, the CDR3 is TGTGCCAGCAGCGTAGGGGGCGTTGAGCGGGCTAAAGGGAGGTACAATGAGCAGTTCTTC. Its protein product is CASSVGGVERAKGRYNEQFF.

The chain has TRBV27 and TRBJ2-7, with D tentatively TRBD1 (6 bases). CDR3 length equals 13 residues. Trimming cost V 4 bases and J 2 bases, with 9 bases left between them. CDR1 is MNHEY, CDR2 SMNVEV, per germline (reference sequence). The CDR3 region has the DNA TGTGCCAGCAGTTCCACAGGGCCCTACGAGCAGTACTTC. The encoded protein is CASSSTGPYEQYF.

The chain couples TRBV18 to TRBJ1-1; no clear D. CDR3 length equals 15 residues. V shed 3 bases and J shed 3 bases, with 14 bases lying between them. In germline, CDR1 is KGHSH, CDR2 LQKENI. This chain's CDR3 is CASSPSAGDYTEAFF. Here the CDR3 DNA reads TGTGCCAGCTCACCCTCCGCGGGTGATTACACTGAAGCTTTCTTT.

V and J are TRBV28 and TRBJ2-7; D gene ambiguous. With 5 bases removed from V and 2 bases from J, the gap between germline ends came to 13 bases. The CDR3 spans 14 residues. The germline gives CDR1 MDHEN, CDR2 SYDVKM. The CDR3 nucleotides are TGTGCCAGCAGTCCTCCAGGTGGGGCCTACGAGCAGTACTTC. It specifies CASSPPGGAYEQYF.

The chain joins TRBV5-1 to TRBJ2-2; a weak D match, TRBD2 (6 bases). The CDR3 runs 15 residues. V was clipped by 6 bases and J by 5 bases, with 17 bases between them. Per germline, CDR1 SGHRS and CDR2 YFSETQ. The CDR3 DNA reads TGCGCCAGCACCAGAACTAGCTTGCAGACCGGGGAGCTGTTTTTT. Residues: CASTRTSLQTGELFF.

This clone was seen a single time. The genes are TRBV5-1 and TRBJ2-3; D is possibly TRBD1 (5 bases). This CDR3 region has 16 residues. Per the germline V gene, CDR1 is SGHRS and CDR2 is YFSETQ. The V and J ends lost 0 bases and 4 bases respectively, with 15 bases between them. In DNA, the CDR3 is TGCGCCAGCAGCTTGGGGGGCTTTGGACCCGCAGATACGCAGTATTTT. Translated, it gives CASSLGGFGPADTQYF.

The chain combines TRBV21-1 with TRBJ1-1. TRBV21-1 constitutes a pseudogene. CDR3 length: 9 residues. CDR3 sequence reads: CASSKEAFF. DNA of the CDR3: TGTGCCAGCAGCAAAGAGGCTTTCTTT.

The chain couples TRBV7-8 to TRBJ2-7, with D possibly being TRBD2 (7 bases). Germline values: CDR1 SGHVS, CDR2 FQNEAQ. CDR3 length: 16 residues. V was shortened by 2 bases and J by 0 bases, with 14 bases between the two germline ends. The CDR3, as DNA: TGTGCCAGCAGCTTACGGGGGGCAACCAGCTCCTACGAGCAGTACTTC. Translation gives CASSLRGATSSYEQYF.

This rearrangement joins TRBV6-5 to TRBJ2-7; the match to TRBD1 covers 7 bases. The V gene's germline CDR1 is MNHEY and CDR2 SVGAGI. The CDR3 has 15 residues. V dropped 5 bases and J dropped 8; count of bases not matched to a gene: 15. This CDR3 reads CASSPPGTDVPKQYF. The DNA of the CDR3 is TGTGCCAGCAGTCCGCCCGGGACAGACGTCCCTAAGCAGTACTTC.